This note documents a single TCR beta chain sequence. Its specific antigen is unknown. Per-base quality was not reported, and no clone a single base away is much larger than it. The germline V gene (reference sequence) sets CDR1 to SEHNR and CDR2 to FQNEAQ. V and J lose 9 bases and 3 bases, and a span of 8 bases separates them. The CDR3 has 11 amino acids, counting the end cysteine and phenylalanine. Of all the DNA, just the CDR3 is kept, 33 bases in frame from base 1. This entry comes from a study of control samples from healthy donors and cancer patients (dated by TCRdb to the early 2020s). Library creation used the immunoSEQ multiplex PCR assay. Here the immuneACCESS table is served through TCRdb, limited to in-frame sequences with V and J called. Missing clones are a known gap in these copies; in checked studies unresolved V genes cover under half, and the rest lacks a known reason. This sample lists approximately 90,000 clones; approximately 86% were detected once. 20% to 25% of the sample goes to the ten largest clones.

The sample comprised blood. The clonotype comes from a man aged 25 to 40 in good health. The V and J segments used are TRBV7-9 and TRBJ1-1; TRBD1 is possibly the D segment (5 matching bases). The bases are TGTGCCAGTGCAGGGTACACTGAAGCTTTCTTT. Its translation is CASAGYTEAFF.